Listed here are 32 T cell receptor beta chains from one sample, sequenced in a study of shared clonotypes between healthy human individuals. Data came from immunoSEQ multiplex PCR; TCRdb stores just in-frame clones and leaves some out. The data contain 2 million to 2.5 million clones, approximately 95% of them singletons. The sample was naive CD4+ T cells from PBMCs. Specified subset: CD45RA+ positively selected. The receptors were gathered from a man aged 18 to 29 in good health. Some clones in this sample may be carry-over from other donors' samples.

Comments on this clone: Other DNA sequences in the same sample also yield this CDR3. This sequence joins TRBV7-2 and TRBJ1-1; D remains unclear. Trimming took off 3 bases at V and 0 bases at J, with 8 bases between the two ends. Germline CDR1 SGHTA, CDR2 FQGNSA. The length of the CDR3 is 14 residues. The CDR3 loop is CASSLVGLNTEAFF. Here the CDR3 DNA reads TGTGCCAGCAGCTTGGTCGGCTTGAACACTGAAGCTTTCTTT.

The V and J genes are TRBV6-5 and TRBJ2-1, with TRBD2 matching over 9 bases. J was trimmed by 7 bases and V by 10 bases; bases with no gene match: 8. From germline, CDR1 is MNHEY and CDR2 SVGAGI. The CDR3 extends over 13 amino acids. In DNA, the CDR3 is TGTGCCACCGGACTAGCGATCGGGAATGAGCAGTTCTTC. Translation: CATGLAIGNEQFF.

The chain has TRBV5-1 and TRBJ2-3, with TRBD1 matching 9 bases. This CDR3 comprises 14 residues. Looked up from germline, CDR1 is SGHRS and CDR2 is YFSETQ. V lost 5 bases, J lost 5 bases, and 6 bases stayed unmatched. CDR3 protein: CASSRTGEGDTQYF. DNA of the CDR3: TGCGCCAGCAGTCGGACAGGGGAGGGAGATACGCAGTATTTT.

This rearrangement joins TRBV4-3 to TRBJ2-7; D gene unclear. In germline, CDR1 is LGHNA, CDR2 YSLEER. The germline V and J ends were trimmed by 4 bases and 5 bases, with 18 bases remaining between them. The CDR3 sequence is 15 residues long. The CDR3 DNA is TGCGCCAGCAGCCCTTCAGCCCTGATCCTTCACGAGCAGTACTTC. Amino acid sequence: CASSPSALILHEQYF.

This sequence joins TRBV6-1 and TRBJ1-5; weak D call: TRBD1 (5 bases). CDR1 is MNHNS, CDR2 SASEGT, per germline. Trimming removed 4 bases from V and 5 bases from J, with 12 bases in between. The CDR3 runs to 14 residues. Here the CDR3 DNA reads TGTGCCAGCAGTGGAAGCGGGGGAGATCAGCCCCAGCATTTT. It translates to CASSGSGGDQPQHF.

V is TRBV6-6 and J is TRBJ2-7, with 8 bases identical to TRBD2. Germline V lookup: CDR1 MNHNY, CDR2 SVGAGI (reference sequence). V was clipped by 2 bases and J by 1 base; unmatched bases: 7. The CDR3 is 16 amino acids. The CDR3: CASSYRLAGLSYEQYF. The CDR3, as DNA: TGTGCCAGCAGTTACCGGCTAGCGGGTCTTTCCTACGAGCAGTACTTC.

This chain links TRBV4-3 with TRBJ2-7; D unclear. Germline-derived CDR1 and CDR2 are LGHNA and YSLEER. The V end was cut by 0 bases, the J end by 2 bases, with 5 bases between. The CDR3 loop spans 13 amino acids. This CDR3 is CASSQDTTYEQYF. CDR3 nucleotide sequence: TGCGCCAGCAGCCAAGATACCACCTACGAGCAGTACTTC.

The J gene is TRBJ2-7, the V gene TRBV28; D is possibly TRBD1 (5 bases). The germline gives CDR1 MDHEN, CDR2 SYDVKM. V lost 2 bases and J 2 bases, leaving 13 bases between the germline ends. The CDR3 totals 15 residues. The CDR3 here is CASSLTDSPPYEQYF. The DNA of the CDR3 is TGTGCCAGCAGTTTAACTGACAGCCCCCCCTACGAGCAGTACTTC.

This rearrangement joins TRBV7-9 to TRBJ2-2, with D perhaps matching TRBD1 (7 bases). Germline CDR1 reads SEHNR; CDR2 reads FQNEAQ (reference sequence). There are 19 residues in the CDR3. V was shortened by 4 bases and J by 4 bases, with 25 bases between the two germline ends. The DNA for the CDR3 is TGTGCCAGCAGCTCCAGGGGGGCAGGACGAAGCCGAACCACCGGGGAGCTGTTTTTT. Encoded protein: CASSSRGAGRSRTTGELFF.

The CDR3 here is CASSQDIVGELFF. CDR3 nucleotide sequence: TGTGCCAGCAGCCAAGATATCGTCGGGGAGCTGTTTTTT. The chain employs TRBV14 and TRBJ2-2; D gene ambiguous. The CDR3 loop spans 13 amino acids. V was clipped by 0 bases and J by 7 bases, with 6 bases between them. Germline V CDR1 and CDR2: SGHDN, FVKESK. Based on the CDR3 plus reference TRBV14 and TRBJ2-2, the full variable domain is EAGVTQFPSHSVIEKGQTVTLRCDPISGHDNLYWYRRVMGKEIKFLLHFVKESKQDESGMPNNRFLAERTGGTYSTLKVQPAELEDSGVYFCASSQDIVGELFFGEGSRLTVL.

As for this clone: Additional DNA sequences in this sample encode the identical CDR3. The chain recombines TRBV7-7 with TRBJ2-5; D is ambiguous. This CDR3 contains 13 residues. Per the germline V gene, CDR1 is SSHAT and CDR2 is FNYEAQ (reference sequence). V was clipped by 5 bases and J by 5 bases, with 12 bases between them. The CDR3 DNA reads as TGTGCCAGCAGCCCGGGCACCGGCGAGACCCAGTACTTC. It translates to CASSPGTGETQYF.

The chain uses TRBV7-2 and TRBJ2-3; the match to TRBD2 covers 10 bases. Germline CDR1 and CDR2: SGHTA and FQGNSA. This CDR3 is 17 amino acids long. Trimming cost V 1 base and J 6 bases; bases outside gene matches: 10. The CDR3 coding sequence is TGTGCCAGCAGCTTAGGGCTAGCGGGAGTTCATTGGGATACGCAGTATTTT. Amino acids: CASSLGLAGVHWDTQYF.

V and J are TRBV5-1 and TRBJ2-1; 13 nucleotides agree with TRBD2. The CDR3 has 15 residues. Trimming cost V 5 bases and J 8 bases; bases outside gene matches: 7. The germline V gene encodes CDR1 SGHRS and CDR2 YFSETQ. CDR3 loop: CASRTGTSGTDEQFF. CDR3 coding DNA: TGCGCCAGCAGAACCGGGACTAGCGGGACCGATGAGCAGTTCTTC.

The chain is built from TRBV2 and TRBJ1-1; tentative D call: TRBD1 (5 bases). The CDR3 has 11 amino acids. V dropped 5 bases and J dropped 11 bases, with 12 bases sitting between them. Germline CDR1 reads SNHLY; CDR2 reads FYNNEI. Here the CDR3 DNA reads TGTGCCAGCAGTTTCGGGACGGAGGCTTTCTTT. This sequence encodes CASSFGTEAFF. The complete variable domain, with remaining parts taken from reference TRBV2 and TRBJ1-1, reads EPEVTQTPSHQVTQMGQEVILRCVPISNHLYFYWYRQILGQKVEFLVSFYNNEISEKSEIFDDQFSVERPDGSNFTLKIRSTKLEDSAMYFCASSFGTEAFFGQGTRLTVV.

This chain links TRBV2 with TRBJ2-5; weak D call: TRBD1 (5 bases). The CDR3 is 14 amino acids. In germline, CDR1 is SNHLY, CDR2 FYNNEI. The germline V and J ends were trimmed by 1 base and 4 bases, with 10 bases remaining between them. The CDR3 DNA follows: TGTGCCAGCAGTGAAGATACAGGCGCAGAGACCCAGTACTTC. It codes for CASSEDTGAETQYF.

A single count supports this clone. The gene calls are TRBV7-3 and TRBJ2-2, with 8 positions matching TRBD1. V lost 3 bases and J lost 4; bases outside the gene matches: 4. Germline V gene lookup returns CDR1 SGHTA and CDR2 FQGTGA. CDR3 length: 15 amino acids. Written as DNA, the CDR3 is TGTGCCAGCAGCTTCCATGGACAGGGCACCGGGGAGCTGTTTTTT. Its protein is CASSFHGQGTGELFF.

J is TRBJ1-1 and V is TRBV10-3; tentative D call: TRBD1 (6 bases). V was cut by 4 bases and J by 1 base, with 10 bases left in between. This CDR3 comprises 14 residues. Germline V gives CDR1 ENHRY, CDR2 SYGVKD. CDR3 sequence reads: CAISVQGPNTEAFF. The CDR3 nucleotides are TGTGCCATCAGTGTACAGGGACCGAACACTGAAGCTTTCTTT.

V and J are TRBV29-1 and TRBJ2-1, with 7 positions matching TRBD2. Looked up from germline, CDR1 is SQVTM and CDR2 is ANQGSEA. There are 13 residues in the CDR3. The trim removed 3 bases at V and 3 bases at J, leaving 2 bases unmatched. This CDR3 is CSVEGTNYNEQFF. The CDR3 DNA reads as TGCAGCGTTGAGGGGACTAACTACAATGAGCAGTTCTTC.

The count of this clone is one. The J gene is TRBJ1-5, the V gene TRBV10-3, with TRBD1 as a possible D gene (5 bases). The CDR3 is 14 residues long. Germline V gene lookup returns CDR1 ENHRY and CDR2 SYGVKD. V was trimmed by 4 bases and J by 2 bases, leaving 9 bases between them. The chain's CDR3 is CAISAQGGNQPQHF. For the CDR3, the DNA is TGTGCCATCAGTGCGCAGGGAGGCAATCAGCCCCAGCATTTT.

The CDR3 DNA reads TGTGCCAGCAGCGAGGACAGGGGGCTTGAGACCCAGTACTTC. The encoded protein is CASSEDRGLETQYF. The chain is built from TRBV11-1 and TRBJ2-5, with 11 bases fitting TRBD1. The ends lost 5 bases at V and 5 bases at J; junction bases unmatched: 4. CDR3 length equals 14 residues. CDR1 and CDR2 (germline): SGHAT, FQDESV (reference sequence).

Regarding this clone: This sample also contains other DNA sequences that code for the same CDR3. This sequence joins TRBV5-1 and TRBJ2-7, with D possibly TRBD2 on 6 matching bases. The germline V gene has CDR1 SGHRS and CDR2 YFSETQ. Between the trimmed V and J ends, which lost 4 bases and 3 bases, there was a span of 8 bases. There are 12 residues in the CDR3. DNA for the CDR3: TGCGCCAGCAGCCCCGGGGGCTACGAGCAGTACTTC. It specifies CASSPGGYEQYF.

The V call is TRBV25-1, the J call TRBJ2-5; tentatively, D is TRBD1 (6 bases). CDR3 length equals 15 residues. Germline CDR1 is MGHDK and CDR2 is SYGVNS. Trimming cost V 6 bases and J 5 bases, with 19 bases left between them. The CDR3 region has the DNA TGTGCCAGCAGCTGGGGGCAGGGAATATCCGAGACCCAGTACTTC. Translating it yields CASSWGQGISETQYF.

The V gene is TRBV15, the J gene TRBJ1-5; D is unclear. The V gene's germline CDR1 is LNHNV and CDR2 YYDKDF (reference sequence). V lost 6 bases and J 4 bases, leaving 10 bases between the germline ends. This CDR3 comprises 13 residues. The CDR3 sequence is CATSGRKNQPQHF. CDR3 DNA: TGTGCCACCAGTGGTAGAAAAAATCAGCCCCAGCATTTT.

The chain has TRBV2 and TRBJ2-1; 12 positions agree with TRBD2. After removal of 3 bases from V and 12 bases from J, the junction contained 12 bases not matched to a gene. The CDR3 sequence is 16 residues long. The germline gives CDR1 SNHLY, CDR2 FYNNEI. Written as DNA, the CDR3 is TGTGCCAGCAGTGAGGTCCGGCTAGCGGGAGGGCCGGGGCAGTTCTTC. Translating it yields CASSEVRLAGGPGQFF.

This chain uses TRBV7-3 with TRBJ2-3; D may match TRBD1 or TRBD2 (5 bases each). CDR1 is SGHTA and CDR2 is FQGTGA in the germline V gene. V was pared by 1 base and J by 1 base, with 18 bases between. CDR3 length: 18 residues. This chain's CDR3 is CASSLKGSGTLGTDTQYF. CDR3 bases: TGTGCCAGCAGCTTAAAAGGGTCGGGGACGCTAGGCACAGATACGCAGTATTTT.

The chain has TRBV5-1 and TRBJ1-1; 7 nucleotides match TRBD1. Trimming at V came to 4 bases and at J to 8 bases, leaving 8 bases not matched to a gene. Germline V gene sequence: CDR1 SGHRS, CDR2 YFSETQ. The CDR3 spans 13 residues. The CDR3, as DNA: TGCGCCAGCAGCCACTACAGGGGCGACGAAGCTTTCTTT. Its protein product is CASSHYRGDEAFF.

This rearrangement joins TRBV2 to TRBJ2-7, with TRBD1 matching 8 bases. Germline-derived CDR1 and CDR2 are SNHLY and FYNNEI. This CDR3 contains 14 residues. Trimming at V came to 6 bases and at J to 4 bases, leaving 8 bases not matched to a gene. The CDR3 DNA reads as TGTGCCAGCAGAAAGCAGGGGGCGAGTTACGAGCAGTACTTC. As protein: CASRKQGASYEQYF.

This chain uses TRBV5-4 with TRBJ1-1; no reliable D call. The CDR3 consists of 12 residues. CDR1 and CDR2 from the germline V gene are SGHNT and YYREEE (reference sequence). V lost 0 bases to trimming and J lost 5 bases, with 5 bases between them. The CDR3 reads CASSLEGTEAFF. DNA of the CDR3: TGTGCCAGCAGCTTGGAAGGTACTGAAGCTTTCTTT.

Remarks on this clone: Additional DNA sequences in this sample encode the identical CDR3. The CDR3 sequence is CASSFGRGRGEQYF. CDR3 DNA: TGTGCCAGCAGTTTTGGTAGGGGGCGAGGGGAGCAGTACTTC. The chain is built from TRBV27 and TRBJ2-7; 7 bases line up with TRBD1. V gave up 3 bases and J gave up 7 bases; unmatched junction bases: 9. Germline lookup yields CDR1 MNHEY and CDR2 SMNVEV (reference sequence). This CDR3 has 14 residues.

The rearrangement joins TRBV5-1 to TRBJ1-4; D uncertain. This CDR3 comprises 16 residues. Germline assignment: CDR1 SGHRS and CDR2 YFSETQ. Trimming cost V 2 bases and J 4 bases, with 15 bases left between them. CDR3 protein: CASSFLPASYNEKLFF. Here the CDR3 DNA reads TGCGCCAGCAGCTTCCTCCCTGCCAGCTATAATGAAAAACTGTTTTTT.

The V and J genes are TRBV6-5 and TRBJ1-4; no clear D. CDR1 and CDR2 from the germline V gene are MNHEY and SVGAGI. V shed 0 bases and J shed 3 bases, with 8 bases lying between them. The CDR3 has 15 residues. CDR3 coding DNA: TGTGCCAGCAGTTACTCGCGAACACCTAATGAAAAACTGTTTTTT. Translation gives CASSYSRTPNEKLFF.

DNA for the CDR3: TGTGCCAGCAGCTTAAGCCTGCTAGCGGGAGGGGAGAGTGAGCAGTTCTTC. It yields the protein CASSLSLLAGGESEQFF. The chain couples TRBV11-2 to TRBJ2-1; 12 bases agree with TRBD2. Germline CDR1 is SGHAT and CDR2 is FQNNGV. This CDR3 region has 17 residues. J was trimmed by 9 bases and V by 2 bases; bases with no gene match: 11.